The rows below give T cell receptor beta chains drawn from one sample of a study of neoadjuvant anti-PD-1 for oral cavity cancer. The method was immunoSEQ multiplex PCR; TCRdb's version includes in-frame clones alone and lacks a portion of them. The table has 6,000 to 8,500 clones, 62% seen once. The sample in question was PBMCs, obtained after nivolumab (anti-PD-1) treatment. These receptors were collected from a person aged 40 to 85 with oral cavity squamous cell carcinoma. CDR3s include the opening cysteine and the closing phenylalanine or tryptophan. The D gene is left open where the match is weak. Part of the rows lack a size; the others show once, few, many or a class for expanded clones.

>.|TRBV27|TRBJ2-5|.
TGTGCCAGCAGTCCCCCTATAGGGACCCAGTACTTC
CASSPPIGTQYF
>.|TRBV5-6|TRBJ2-3|.
TGTGCCAGCAGCCGTTCGGGCCGGGTTTCTCCAGATACGCAGTATTTT
CASSRSGRVSPDTQYF
>.|TRBV29-1|TRBJ1-1|.
TGCAGCGTTGTCCCAGATAACACTGAAGCTTTCTTT
CSVVPDNTEAFF
>.|TRBV6-6|TRBJ1-4|.
TGTGCCAGCAGTTACGGTTCCGGAGCTAATGAAAAACTGTTTTTT
CASSYGSGANEKLFF
>.|TRBV6-6|TRBJ2-1|.
TGTGCCAGCAGTTACCCTGGGGGGAATGAGCAGTTCTTC
CASSYPGGNEQFF
>TRBD2|TRBV11-2|TRBJ2-2|few
TGTGCCAGCAGCCTCGCCCCATCCGGACTAGCGGGGGACGCCGGGGAGCTGTTTTTT
CASSLAPSGLAGDAGELFF
>.|TRBV19|TRBJ1-5|medium-sized
TGTGCCACCCAATTCGGAGGGAATCAGCCCCAGCATTTT
CATQFGGNQPQHF
>.|TRBV5-1|TRBJ1-3|few
TGCGCCAGCAGCCCCAGGACAGATCGGGGGACCATATATTTT
CASSPRTDRGTIYF
>.|TRBV10-3|TRBJ1-5|.
TGTGCCATCAACGGGAACCAGCCCCAGCATTTT
CAINGNQPQHF
>TRBD1|TRBV6-1|TRBJ1-4|.
TGTGCCAGCAGTGAAGATACAGGGGAGGCAGAAAAACTGTTTTTT
CASSEDTGEAEKLFF
>TRBD2|TRBV15|TRBJ2-3|.
TGTGCCACCAGCCTTGGATTAGCGGGATCCGACACAGATACGCAGTATTTT
CATSLGLAGSDTDTQYF
>.|TRBV6-6|TRBJ2-2|.
TGTGCCAGCAGTTCCCCCGGGGCGCGGACCGGGGAGCTGTTTTTT
CASSSPGARTGELFF
>TRBD2|TRBV10-1|TRBJ2-2|.
TGCGCCAGCAGTGAGGTGCGGGGGGCGGCCGGGGAGCTGTTTTTT
CASSEVRGAAGELFF
>.|TRBV7-9|TRBJ1-1|.
TGTGCCAGCAGCTTAGACGGGGGGAACACTGAAGCTTTCTTT
CASSLDGGNTEAFF
>.|TRBV9|TRBJ2-5|.
TGTGCCAGCAGCGCCATGTCGGAGACCCAGTACTTC
CASSAMSETQYF
>.|TRBV6-1|TRBJ2-7|once
TGTGCCAGCAGTACGCTCCCAGGGAACTACGAGCAGTACTTC
CASSTLPGNYEQYF
>.|TRBV5-1|TRBJ1-6|.
TGCGCCAGCAGCTTGGACGGGGCCGACAATTCACCCCTCCACTTT
CASSLDGADNSPLHF
>TRBD2|TRBV29-1|TRBJ2-7|.
TGCAGCGTTGCGGGAGGTGGGTGGCGTGGGGGATCCTACGAGCAGTACTTC
CSVAGGGWRGGSYEQYF
>.|TRBV2|TRBJ1-2|few
TGTGCCAGCAGCTATACTAGTGGCTACACCTTC
CASSYTSGYTF
>TRBD2|TRBV11-3|TRBJ2-1|few
TGTGCCAGCAGCTTGACTAGCGGGGGGGCCGGGAATGAGCAGTTCTTC
CASSLTSGGAGNEQFF
>TRBD1|TRBV7-9|TRBJ1-2|few
TGTGCCAGCAGCCCGGACAGGGGGCATGACTATGGCTACACCTTC
CASSPDRGHDYGYTF
>.|TRBV19|TRBJ1-4|few
TGTGCCAGTCAGCATGGGACAAGTAATGAAAAACTGTTTTTT
CASQHGTSNEKLFF
>TRBD1|TRBV6-6|TRBJ2-7|.
TGTGCCAGCAGTTGGGACAGACCCTACGAGCAGTACTTC
CASSWDRPYEQYF
>.|TRBV7-9|TRBJ1-5|.
TGTGCCAGCAGCCTCGACGGCTACAATCAGCCCCAGCATTTT
CASSLDGYNQPQHF
>.|TRBV7-9|TRBJ1-6|.
TGTGCCAGCAGCCGCGGCGGGTCCTATAATTCACCCCTCCACTTT
CASSRGGSYNSPLHF
>TRBD1|TRBV18|TRBJ1-4|.
TGTGCCAGCTCACCCCGGGACAGTACTAATGAAAAACTGTTTTTT
CASSPRDSTNEKLFF
>.|TRBV15|TRBJ1-4|once
TGTGCCACCAGCAGAGAAGGTGGGACCCGAAGGGAAAAACTGTTTTTT
CATSREGGTRREKLFF
>.|TRBV5-1|TRBJ1-5|.
TGCGCCAGCAGCTTGGACGGCCGCGATCAGCCCCAGCATTTT
CASSLDGRDQPQHF
>TRBD2|TRBV7-9|TRBJ2-7|.
TGTGCCAGCAGCCCTGGACTAGCGGGGGACGAGCAGTACTTC
CASSPGLAGDEQYF
>TRBD1|TRBV6-5|TRBJ2-1|.
TGTGCCAGCAGTAAGCCGGGACAGGCTGTAGATGAGCAGTTCTTC
CASSKPGQAVDEQFF
>.|TRBV11-2|TRBJ1-2|few
TGTGCCAGCAGCTTAGATCCATCCTATGGCTACACCTTC
CASSLDPSYGYTF
>TRBD2|TRBV14|TRBJ2-7|few
TGTGCCAGCAGCCAAGGAGCGGGGGTATCCTACGAGCAGTACTTC
CASSQGAGVSYEQYF
>.|TRBV4-3|TRBJ1-5|.
TGCGCCAGCAGCCACAACGCAGGGGCGAGCAATCAGCCCCAGCATTTT
CASSHNAGASNQPQHF
>.|TRBV11-3|TRBJ2-3|.
TGTGCCAGCAGCTATTCCTCCGGGACCTGGAGCGATACGCAGTATTTT
CASSYSSGTWSDTQYF
>.|TRBV28|TRBJ2-2|once
TGTGCCAGCAAGCGGACAGACAACACCGGGGAGCTGTTTTTT
CASKRTDNTGELFF
>TRBD2|TRBV5-4|TRBJ2-5|.
TGTGCCAGCAGCCTAGCGGGGATCCAAGAGACCCAGTACTTC
CASSLAGIQETQYF
>TRBD1|TRBV2|TRBJ1-1|.
TGTGCCAGCAGTCAGGGGGCCCGGAACACTGAAGCTTTCTTT
CASSQGARNTEAFF
>TRBD2|TRBV7-6|TRBJ2-1|once
TGTGCCAGCAGCTCCAGGACTAGCGGGGGCTCCTACAATGAGCAGTTCTTC
CASSSRTSGGSYNEQFF
>TRBD1|TRBV7-8|TRBJ1-1|.
TGTGCCAGCAGCCCGAGACAGGGGGGCGAGGCTTTCTTT
CASSPRQGGEAFF
>.|TRBV10-2|TRBJ2-2|.
TGCGCCAGCAGCAGGGGACCCGGGGAGCTGTTTTTT
CASSRGPGELFF
>TRBD1|TRBV27|TRBJ1-6|.
TGTGCCAGCAGTTTATCGGGACAGGGGTATTCACCCCTCCACTTT
CASSLSGQGYSPLHF
>.|TRBV15|TRBJ1-1|.
TGTGCCACCAGCAGAGACCTATCCGCGAACACTGAAGCTTTCTTT
CATSRDLSANTEAFF
>.|TRBV2|TRBJ2-7|.
TGTGCCAGCAGTGACCCTACGGGACGTAAGCAGTACTTC
CASSDPTGRKQYF
>TRBD1|TRBV30|TRBJ2-3|once
TGTGCCTGGAGCCTGACAGGGGGCCCGACAGATACGCAGTATTTT
CAWSLTGGPTDTQYF
>.|TRBV6-1|TRBJ1-3|.
TGTGCCAGCAGTGACAGGGTCTCTGGAAACACCATATATTTT
CASSDRVSGNTIYF
>.|TRBV13|TRBJ1-2|few
TGTGCCAGCAGTCCTAACGAGGGATCGGGCTATGGCTACACCTTC
CASSPNEGSGYGYTF
>TRBD2|TRBV28|TRBJ2-3|.
TGTGCCAGCAGTTTAGCCGATCTACCTAGCGGGGGGGGTACGCAGTATTTT
CASSLADLPSGGGTQYF
>TRBD2|TRBV11-2|TRBJ2-7|few
TGTGCCAGCAGCTTAGGGACTAGCGGGGCGTACGAGCAGTACTTC
CASSLGTSGAYEQYF
>.|TRBV6-5|TRBJ1-2|.
TGTGCCAGCAGTGCTAGAAACTATGGCTACACCTTC
CASSARNYGYTF
>TRBD1|TRBV6-5|TRBJ1-5|.
TGTGCCAGCAGTTCCCTGACAGGGGGTGGGCAGCCCCAGCATTTT
CASSSLTGGGQPQHF
>.|TRBV6-5|TRBJ1-5|.
TGTGCCAGCAGTTACCCCGGGGAGAATCAGCCCCAGCATTTT
CASSYPGENQPQHF
>TRBD1|TRBV7-8|TRBJ1-1|.
TGTGCCAGCAGCCAGGGGGAGCCTGAAGCTTTCTTT
CASSQGEPEAFF
>.|TRBV5-1|TRBJ1-5|.
TGCGCCAGCAGCTTCGGACAGCTTAATAGCAATCAGCCCCAGCATTTT
CASSFGQLNSNQPQHF
>.|TRBV7-2|TRBJ2-5|.
TGTGCCAGCAAGTCGGGGGCACTCGGGGAGACCCAGTACTTC
CASKSGALGETQYF
>TRBD2|TRBV7-3|TRBJ2-3|few
TGTGCCAGCAGCGTTAGGGCGGGGGTTGCAGATACGCAGTATTTT
CASSVRAGVADTQYF
>.|TRBV15|TRBJ2-5|.
TGTGCCACCAGCAGAGATCCGGGCCAAGAGACCCAGTACTTC
CATSRDPGQETQYF
>.|TRBV11-2|TRBJ2-1|.
TGTGCCAGCAGCCCTTTTCGGGACAACTCTTTAGAGCAGTTCTTC
CASSPFRDNSLEQFF
>.|TRBV10-3|TRBJ1-1|.
TGTGCCATCAGACCCACACAGAACACTGAAGCTTTCTTT
CAIRPTQNTEAFF
>TRBD1|TRBV7-9|TRBJ1-5|few
TGTGCCAGCAGCTTAGCCCATCCGACAGGGGGTATTCACAATCAGCCCCAGCATTTT
CASSLAHPTGGIHNQPQHF
>.|TRBV18|TRBJ2-7|.
TGTGCCAGCTCACCAGGGCCAGGGTCAACGTACGAGCAGTACTTC
CASSPGPGSTYEQYF